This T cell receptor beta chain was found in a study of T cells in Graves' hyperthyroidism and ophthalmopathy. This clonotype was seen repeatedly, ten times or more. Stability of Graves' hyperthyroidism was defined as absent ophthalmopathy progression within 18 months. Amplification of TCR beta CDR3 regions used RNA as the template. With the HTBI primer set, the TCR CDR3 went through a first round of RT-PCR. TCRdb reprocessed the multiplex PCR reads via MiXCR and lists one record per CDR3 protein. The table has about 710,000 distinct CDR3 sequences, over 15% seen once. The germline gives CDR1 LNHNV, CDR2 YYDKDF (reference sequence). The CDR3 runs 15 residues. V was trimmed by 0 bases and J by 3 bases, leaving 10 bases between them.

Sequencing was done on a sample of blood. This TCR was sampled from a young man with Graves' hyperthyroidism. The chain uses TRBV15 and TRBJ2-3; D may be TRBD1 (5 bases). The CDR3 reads CATSRDRASTDTQYF. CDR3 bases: TGTGCCACCAGCAGAGACAGGGCATCGACAGATACGCAGTATTTT.